The present TCR beta chain was sequenced within a study of cytomegalovirus exposure and HLA in healthy donors. Study-level information: Among the approximately 430 donors who were genotyped, roughly 76% fell in the genetic ancestry cluster that is associated with self-reported Caucasian donors.

It was with 60 Vbeta and 13 Jbeta primers that the PCR ran. Generated by immunoSEQ multiplex PCR, the TCRdb table keeps only in-frame clones and is missing some. Seen here are more than 100,000 clones, approximately 10% observed once, and the top ten hold roughly 6.4%. Findings and limits, study-wide: TCR beta V- and J-gene trimming, according to a later analysis, was linked to a missense DCLRE1C variant. According to reports, the classifier identified cytomegalovirus status with high specificity and sensitivity.

Donors counted as nominally healthy when sampled, yet unrecorded immune exposures were likely. Germline V CDR1 and CDR2: SNHLY, FYNNEI. Trimming took 5 bases from V and 4 from J; bases not matched to a gene: 6. The CDR3 runs to 15 residues. Details on this clone: Antigen unknown.

This receptor was taken from a woman between 40 and 55 years old in good health and CMV-seropositive. The chain recombines TRBV2 with TRBJ2-1; 9 bases agree with TRBD2. Specimen: PBMCs. As DNA, the CDR3 is TGTGCCAGCAGTAATAGCGGGGGACCTTACAATGAGCAGTTCTTC. Residues: CASSNSGGPYNEQFF.